This TCR beta chain is drawn from a study of cytomegalovirus exposure and HLA in healthy donors. As concerns this clone: Its matching antigen is unknown.

Profiled with immunoSEQ multiplex PCR; TCRdb holds only in-frame clones, not every one. The sample lists some 250,000 clones, 90% seen once, with 0.3% to 0.4% in the top ten. Study-wide results and limits: Usually a TCR sequence was rare, but some public TCRs were found in many donors. Subsequent analysis found a tendency for first-cohort TCR clusters to co-occur within the 120 or so validation repertoires.

CDR3 length equals 14 residues. Between the trimmed V and J ends, which lost 1 base and 5 bases, there was a span of 8 bases. CDR1 and CDR2 from the germline V gene are SGHAT and FQDESV (reference sequence). The chain carries TRBV11-1 and TRBJ1-4; possibly TRBD1 for D (6 bases). Sequencing was performed on PBMCs. This receptor was identified in a woman aged 18-29 years in good health and CMV-seronegative. The CDR3 spells CASSLGTANEKLFF. The CDR3 coding sequence is TGTGCCAGCAGCTTAGGGACAGCGAATGAAAAACTGTTTTTT.